Detailed here is one T cell receptor beta chain. Its antigen specificity is not known. Per-nucleotide qualities are absent, and no much larger clonotype sits a single base away. This entry belongs to a study of PD-1 blockade in classical Hodgkin lymphoma (TCRdb year 2020). For the study in its entirety: Nivolumab dosing was 3 mg/kg intravenously every 2 weeks, continuing until either disease progression or unacceptable toxicity. The study used CyTOF and TCR beta sequencing to define a peripheral blood immune signature of response to PD-1 blockade in classical Hodgkin lymphoma.

The time point label on this specimen signifies: cycle 1 day 1 (C1D1), immediately before nivolumab initiation. Every trial patient had relapsed following autologous stem cell transplantation, and prior brentuximab vedotin exposure was what differed among cohorts A, B and C. The trial cohort comprised 60 or so patients with relapsed/refractory classical Hodgkin lymphoma whose best overall responses were complete response, partial response or progressive disease. In the multi-cohort phase II CheckMate 205 trial, trial patients received single-agent nivolumab. An independent review committee assessed best overall response using the 2007 International Working Group response criteria. PBMCs from the trial were collected at three points: immediately before nivolumab initiation (C1D1), and during therapy at cycle 2 day 1 and cycle 4 day 1. Peripheral blood was collected in 8 mL Vacutainer Cell Preparation Tubes, from which PBMCs were isolated by centrifugation and then cryopreserved.

Overall study results and their limits: The study was limited to a single clinical trial cohort, and causes of repertoire differences, possibly disease activity or prior therapy, remained undefined. Patients starting nivolumab less than 1 year after ASCT had lower diversity and were excluded from later analyses to avoid confounding by immune reconstitution. Trial patients achieving complete response had baseline diversity similar to newly diagnosed patients, whereas partial responders and progressors had significantly lower diversity. CD4+ but not CD8+ TCR diversity rose significantly by C4D1 (p=0.0027 vs p=0.16), most apparent in complete responders (p=0.02). Baseline TCR diversity was reported to be lower in newly diagnosed patients than in healthy donors and to be lower still in relapsed/refractory patients.

From the cysteine through the phenylalanine, the CDR3 covers 15 amino acids. Here the CDR3 DNA is all that survives: 45 bases in frame from base 1. The junction carries 10 bases between V and J, which are trimmed by 1 base and 1 base respectively. According to the germline V gene, CDR1 reads KGHSH and CDR2 reads LQKENI. The Qiagen DNeasy kit was used to extract genomic DNA both from unsorted PBMCs and from the negatively selected CD4+ and CD8+ fractions. Using primers that anneal to V and J segments, immunoSEQ multiplex PCR amplified the TCR beta CDR3 regions. A synthetic immune receptor repertoire was used to minimize amplification bias, and remaining bias was computationally removed after sequencing. In the original analysis: Custom Python scripts were used to quantify repertoire diversity as the Shannon entropy index. The unsorted, CD4+ and CD8+ repertoires were each analyzed separately, with the exception of combined analyses, where CD4+ and CD8+ sequences were merged in silico. Clonal expansion was defined as at least a 2-fold frequency increase after treatment relative to C1D1, with a pseudocount of 0.5 for undetected baseline clones. Singleton clones were defined as clones with 0 or 1 copy at C1D1, and non-singleton clones were defined as clones with 2 or more copies. By matching protein sequences in sorted samples from the same patient, clones expanded in unsorted samples were annotated as CD4+, CD8+ or unknown. Wilcoxon tests on paired samples were used to test changes in diversity from C1D1 to C4D1. TCRdb provides this immuneACCESS table in a form limited to in-frame rearrangements. Some clones are lacking; in checked studies, under half of them reflect an unresolved V gene, and why the rest are absent is not known. D and trimming were read from the DNA, whereas the V and J calls and clone size are those reported in that table. For this sample there are more than 60,000 clones; roughly 90% appear just once. More than 7.5% of the sample is in the top ten clones.

The sequence was obtained from a human donor with classical Hodgkin lymphoma. This receptor chain uses TRBV18 and TRBJ2-5; the D gene is perhaps TRBD2, from 6 matching bases. The specimen comprised peripheral blood mononuclear cells (PBMCs), sampled at baseline. In nucleotide form, the sequence is TGTGCCAGCTCACCACGGTCGGGAGCCCAAGAGACCCAGTACTTC. Translated, it gives CASSPRSGAQETQYF.